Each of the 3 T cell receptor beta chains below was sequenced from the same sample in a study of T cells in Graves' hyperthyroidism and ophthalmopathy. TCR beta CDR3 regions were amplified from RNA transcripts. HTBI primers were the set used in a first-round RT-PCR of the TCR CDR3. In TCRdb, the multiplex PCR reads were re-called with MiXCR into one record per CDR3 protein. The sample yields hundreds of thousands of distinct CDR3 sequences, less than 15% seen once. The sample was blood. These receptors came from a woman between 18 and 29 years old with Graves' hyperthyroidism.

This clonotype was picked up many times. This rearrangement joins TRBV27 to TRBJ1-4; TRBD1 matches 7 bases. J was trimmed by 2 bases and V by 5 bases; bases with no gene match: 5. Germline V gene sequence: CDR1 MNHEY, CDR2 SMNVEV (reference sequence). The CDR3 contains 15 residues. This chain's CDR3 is CASSGPRGTNEKLFF. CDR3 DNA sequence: TGTGCCAGCAGTGGCCCCAGGGGGACTAATGAAAAACTGTTTTTT.

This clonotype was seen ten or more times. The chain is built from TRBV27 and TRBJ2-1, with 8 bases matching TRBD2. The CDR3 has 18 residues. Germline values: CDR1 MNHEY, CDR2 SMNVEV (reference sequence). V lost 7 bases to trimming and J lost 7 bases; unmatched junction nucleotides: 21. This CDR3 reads CASTPVPKAGDILNEQFF. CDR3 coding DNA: TGTGCCAGCACCCCCGTCCCGAAAGCGGGAGATATATTGAATGAGCAGTTCTTC.

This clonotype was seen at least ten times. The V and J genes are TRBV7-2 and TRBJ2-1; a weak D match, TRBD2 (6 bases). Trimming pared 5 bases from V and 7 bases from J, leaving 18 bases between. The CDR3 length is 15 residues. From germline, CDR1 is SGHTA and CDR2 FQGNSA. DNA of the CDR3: TGTGCCAGCAGCCCATTGGTAGCGGACTCTAATGAGCAGTTCTTC. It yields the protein CASSPLVADSNEQFF.